Below, 18 T cell receptor beta chains from the same sample are listed, as sequenced in a study of blood T cells in healthy people across ages. Alongside a J-beta primer mix, a sample-barcoded 5' primer served in a second PCR lasting 7 to 11 cycles. TCRdb re-called the 5' RACE reads through MiXCR, storing one row per CDR3 protein. The sample lists hundreds of thousands of distinct CDR3 sequences; about 52% were seen once. The sequencing input was blood. Source of these receptors: a woman aged 55-69 years in good health.

This chain uses TRBV25-1 with TRBJ2-6; 9 nucleotides line up with TRBD1. CDR1 and CDR2 from the germline V gene are MGHDK and SYGVNS. V lost 5 bases, J lost 2 bases, and 7 bases stayed unmatched. CDR3 length equals 17 residues. The CDR3 bases are TGTGCCAGCAGTTTCGGGACAGGGTTGGCTGGGGCCAACGTCCTGACTTTC. Translation gives CASSFGTGLAGANVLTF.

This clonotype was found a few times. The rearrangement links TRBV20-1 to TRBJ2-1; 7 nucleotides align to TRBD2. The V and J ends lost 3 bases and 7 bases, in that order; junction bases with no gene match: 12. CDR1 and CDR2 from the germline V gene are DFQATT and SNEGSKA (reference sequence). The CDR3 spans 15 residues. CDR3 DNA: TGCAGTGCTAGCGCCTTAGCGGGTGGGCGGAATGAGCAGTTCTTC. Translating gives CSASALAGGRNEQFF.

The chain links TRBV5-8 to TRBJ2-3; TRBD1 is a possible D gene (5 bases). CDR1 and CDR2 (germline): SGHTS, YDEGEE. The CDR3 totals 15 residues. V was pared by 1 base and J by 10 bases, with 19 bases between. CDR3 sequence (DNA): TGTGCCAGCAGCTTGTGGGTCGGAGTAGGGGATGCGCAGTATTTT. It codes for CASSLWVGVGDAQYF.

V and J are TRBV10-3 and TRBJ1-1; the match to TRBD1 covers 8 bases. Germline CDR1 ENHRY, CDR2 SYGVKD. After removal of 6 bases from V and 4 bases from J, the junction contained 10 bases not matched to a gene. The CDR3 totals 15 residues. The CDR3 spells CAISPGQGWSTEAFF. The CDR3, as DNA: TGTGCCATCAGCCCTGGACAGGGTTGGAGCACTGAAGCTTTCTTT.

This sequence joins TRBV7-3 and TRBJ2-1; TRBD2 matches 8 bases. CDR1 and CDR2 (germline): SGHTA, FQGTGA. V was pared by 4 bases and J by 7 bases, with 3 bases of the junction left unmatched. The CDR3 contains 13 residues. The CDR3 reads CASSYPGGNEQFF. The DNA for the CDR3 is TGTGCCAGCAGCTACCCGGGAGGGAATGAGCAGTTCTTC.

The rearrangement links TRBV7-6 to TRBJ2-7, with D tentatively TRBD2 (5 bases). Trimming stripped 5 bases from V and 4 bases from J, with 15 bases between. The CDR3 consists of 14 residues. Germline CDR1 is SGHVS and CDR2 is FNYEAQ. The CDR3 DNA reads TGTGCCAGCAGCCAAACCGGGGAAATTTACGAGCAGTACTTC. Residues: CASSQTGEIYEQYF.

CDR3 in DNA: TGCAGTGCTAGAGGTGCGGGAGGCTACAATGAGCAGTACTTC. This codes for CSARGAGGYNEQYF. The chain recombines TRBV20-1 with TRBJ2-1; the match to TRBD2 covers 8 bases. The J call is in doubt because the DNA end fits TRBJ2-7 better. The length of the CDR3 is 14 residues. The V gene's germline CDR1 is DFQATT and CDR2 SNEGSKA (reference sequence).

This chain joins TRBV27 and TRBJ1-2, with 10 bases identical to TRBD1. V shed 5 bases and J 6 bases; nucleotides not matched to a gene: 15. CDR1 and CDR2 from the germline V gene are MNHEY and SMNVEV (reference sequence). The CDR3 loop spans 17 amino acids. The CDR3 loop is CASSPQEIPGQGNGYTF. The CDR3 DNA follows: TGTGCCAGCAGTCCCCAAGAAATACCGGGACAGGGGAATGGCTACACCTTC.

The rearrangement links TRBV6-2 or TRBV6-3 to TRBJ2-1; 9 positions match TRBD2. Germline trimming cut 0 bases from V and 10 bases from J; bases unmatched to any gene: 10. The CDR3 consists of 16 residues. CDR1 MNHEY and CDR2 SVGEGT come from the germline V gene. CDR3 DNA: TGTGCCAGCAGTTACTCTAGCGGGAGATCTGTGGGGGAGCAGTTCTTC. Its translation: CASSYSSGRSVGEQFF.

The chain carries TRBV11-2 and TRBJ2-4, with D tentatively TRBD2 (5 bases). V dropped 2 bases and J dropped 16 bases, with 21 bases sitting between them. Germline CDR1 is SGHAT and CDR2 is FQNNGV. The CDR3 covers 14 residues. CDR3 in DNA: TGTGCCAGCAGCTTAAGGGTCGGGGAAGAGACCCAATACTTC. This sequence encodes CASSLRVGEETQYF. Using reference TRBV11-2 and TRBJ2-4 for the parts outside the CDR3, the full variable domain is EAGVAQSPRYKIIEKRQSVAFWCNPISGHATLYWYQQILGQGPKLLIQFQNNGVVDDSQLPKDRFSAERLKGVDSTLKIQPAKLEDSAVYLCASSLRVGEETQYFGAGTRLSVL.

In regard to this clonotype: A much larger clone differs by one base, so this may be a read error. The gene calls are TRBV9 and TRBJ2-5, with unresolved D. Germline V lookup: CDR1 SGDLS, CDR2 YYNGEE. The ends were cut back, 3 bases at V and 11 bases at J, with 20 bases in the middle. CDR3 size: 14 residues. CDR3 loop: CASSARTAPTEQYF. The CDR3 coding sequence is TGTGCCAGCAGCGCCCGGACCGCACCTACAGAGCAGTACTTC.

V and J are TRBV20-1 and TRBJ2-7; 7 nucleotides match TRBD1. Unmatched junction bases numbered 8, after V lost 6 bases and J lost 6 bases. The CDR3 spans 12 residues. Per the germline V gene, CDR1 is DFQATT and CDR2 is SNEGSKA (reference sequence). The CDR3 sequence is CSATDRAREQYF. Written as DNA, the CDR3 is TGCAGTGCAACTGACAGGGCACGCGAGCAGTACTTC.

The chain is built from TRBV20-1 and TRBJ2-1; TRBD2 matches at 8 bases. V shed 6 bases and J 1 base; nucleotides not matched to a gene: 8. This CDR3 region has 15 residues. Germline CDR1 reads DFQATT; CDR2 reads SNEGSKA (reference sequence). CDR3 coding DNA: TGCAGTGCAAGCGGGGTAGCGGGGTCCTACAATGAGCAGTTCTTC. Translating gives CSASGVAGSYNEQFF.

The V call is TRBV6-2 or TRBV6-3, the J call TRBJ2-3; D is undetermined. The CDR3 runs to 16 residues. CDR1 is MNHEY and CDR2 is SVGEGT in the germline V gene. The V and J ends lost 0 bases and 4 bases respectively, with 14 bases between them. The CDR3 nucleotides read TGTGCCAGCAGTTACTCTGGCCCCAGCCCTTCAGATACGCAGTATTTT. The encoded protein is CASSYSGPSPSDTQYF.

The rearrangement links TRBV2 to TRBJ1-1, with D unclear. The germline V gene encodes CDR1 SNHLY and CDR2 FYNNEI. CDR3 length: 13 residues. Trimming shortened V by 7 bases and J by 0 bases, and 9 bases separated the two germline ends. The CDR3 spells CASKNSLNTEAFF. The DNA for the CDR3 is TGTGCCAGCAAGAACAGCTTGAACACTGAAGCTTTCTTT. The full variable domain, completed using reference TRBV2 and TRBJ1-1, is EPEVTQTPSHQVTQMGQEVILRCVPISNHLYFYWYRQILGQKVEFLVSFYNNEISEKSEIFDDQFSVERPDGSNFTLKIRSTKLEDSAMYFCASKNSLNTEAFFGQGTRLTVV.

This chain joins TRBV20-1 and TRBJ2-3; no definite D call. Germline values: CDR1 DFQATT, CDR2 SNEGSKA (reference sequence). The CDR3 is made up of 13 amino acids. With 0 bases removed from V and 0 bases from J, the gap between germline ends came to 4 bases. CDR3 amino acids: CSARDMSTDTQYF. Written as DNA, the CDR3 is TGCAGTGCTAGAGATATGAGCACAGATACGCAGTATTTT.

The chain employs TRBV6-1 and TRBJ1-6, with TRBD1 matching 7 bases. CDR1 MNHNS and CDR2 SASEGT come from the germline V gene. With 2 bases clipped from V and 5 bases from J, the junction kept 6 bases outside the gene matches. CDR3 length equals 16 residues. The CDR3 DNA follows: TGTGCCAGCAGTGAACTAGGGGGCATCGATAATTCACCCCTCCACTTT. Its protein product is CASSELGGIDNSPLHF.

This clonotype was found once. The chain carries TRBV20-1 and TRBJ2-5; D not certain. V was shortened by 4 bases and J by 0 bases, with 9 bases between the two germline ends. This CDR3 spans 13 amino acids. CDR1 and CDR2 (germline): DFQATT, SNEGSKA (reference sequence). This CDR3 reads CSATQNYQETQYF. CDR3 DNA: TGCAGTGCTACTCAGAATTACCAAGAGACCCAGTACTTC.